A single sample gave rise to the 15 T cell receptor beta chains below, sequenced in a study of beta chain features in type 1 diabetes. The study reverse transcribed the entire isolated RNA, so it sequenced expressed TCRB transcripts. TCRdb's copy holds only in-frame clones and misses some; the assay was immunoSEQ multiplex PCR. Of roughly 240,000 clones in the sample, 11% to 15% were seen once. The sample comprised naive CD4+ T cells from blood. These receptor sequences come from a woman in her thirties or forties in good health.

The chain recombines TRBV18 with TRBJ2-7; the match to TRBD2 covers 14 bases. The CDR3 consists of 17 residues. The V and J ends lost 4 bases and 2 bases, in that order; junction bases with no gene match: 7. Germline CDR1 is KGHSH and CDR2 is LQKENI. CDR3 loop: CASSLMTSGGATYEQYF. CDR3 coding DNA: TGTGCCAGCTCACTAATGACTAGCGGGGGGGCCACCTACGAGCAGTACTTC.

The chain recombines TRBV29-1 with TRBJ2-5, with 13 positions matching TRBD2. Trimming cost V 5 bases and J 5 bases; bases outside gene matches: 8. The CDR3 length is 15 residues. CDR1 and CDR2 from the germline V gene are SQVTM and ANQGSEA. CDR3 DNA: TGCAGCGTTAGGACTAGCGGGGGTCGCGGGGAGACCCAGTACTTC. Translation gives CSVRTSGGRGETQYF.

The genes are TRBV11-2 and TRBJ2-1, with TRBD2 as a possible D gene (6 bases). CDR1 and CDR2 from the germline V gene are SGHAT and FQNNGV. CDR3 length equals 16 residues. V shed 1 base and J shed 6 bases, with 16 bases lying between them. The CDR3 bases are TGTGCCAGCAGCTTAGTCGGAGGGAGTCCCATCAATGAGCAGTTCTTC. Translation: CASSLVGGSPINEQFF.

This clone was seen a handful of times. This rearrangement joins TRBV10-3 to TRBJ2-7, with 16 bases fitting TRBD2. Germline CDR1 ENHRY, CDR2 SYGVKD. This CDR3 region has 16 residues. V lost 8 bases and J lost 4; bases outside the gene matches: 8. The CDR3 coding sequence is TGTGCCATCGGGACTAGCGGGGGGGTAGTCCTTTACGAGCAGTACTTC. Encoded protein: CAIGTSGGVVLYEQYF.

This clone was seen only a few times. The V and J genes are TRBV6-6 and TRBJ1-2, with D tentatively TRBD1 (6 bases). The germline V and J ends were trimmed by 3 bases and 6 bases, with 11 bases remaining between them. This CDR3 has 13 residues. In germline, CDR1 is MNHNY, CDR2 SVGAGI (reference sequence). CDR3 protein: CASSYSGVNGYTF. CDR3 nucleotide sequence: TGTGCCAGCAGTTATTCAGGGGTCAATGGCTACACCTTC.

This clone was seen only a few times. V gene TRBV29-1 combines with J gene TRBJ1-2; possible D gene TRBD1, 5 bases. V was shortened by 7 bases and J by 0 bases, with 12 bases between the two germline ends. CDR3 length: 13 amino acids. Germline loops: CDR1 SQVTM, CDR2 ANQGSEA. The DNA of the CDR3 is TGCAGCGACGTAGACAGTACTAACTATGGCTACACCTTC. Residues: CSDVDSTNYGYTF.

This clone was detected only a few times. The J gene is TRBJ2-1, the V gene TRBV4-1, with 7 bases aligning to TRBD2. Trimming at V came to 0 bases and at J to 1 base, leaving 0 bases not matched to a gene. The CDR3 runs 15 residues. Germline CDR1 and CDR2: MGHRA and YSYEKL. The CDR3 bases are TGCGCCAGCAGCCAAGAGGGGGGGTCCTACAATGAGCAGTTCTTC. It yields the protein CASSQEGGSYNEQFF.

V usage is TRBV5-4 and J usage is TRBJ2-7; a weak D match, TRBD2 (6 bases). The germline gives CDR1 SGHNT, CDR2 YYREEE (reference sequence). Trimming removed 1 base at V and 6 bases at J, with 14 bases between. The CDR3 is 14 amino acids. The CDR3 sequence is CASSLPGLLSEQYF. CDR3 in DNA: TGTGCCAGCAGCTTGCCGGGACTCCTCTCCGAGCAGTACTTC.

The chain joins TRBV10-3 to TRBJ1-1; D is perhaps TRBD1 (6 bases). The CDR3 is made up of 15 amino acids. V lost 5 bases to trimming and J lost 5 bases, with 18 bases between them. The germline gives CDR1 ENHRY, CDR2 SYGVKD. The DNA for the CDR3 is TGTGCCATCAGTACACAGCCGGGGGGGCTGACTGAAGCTTTCTTT. Its protein is CAISTQPGGLTEAFF.

This sequence joins TRBV6-5 and TRBJ2-5, with D possibly TRBD2 on 5 matching bases. This CDR3 region has 13 residues. Per germline, CDR1 MNHEY and CDR2 SVGAGI. V was pared by 6 bases and J by 5 bases, with 13 bases between. In DNA, the CDR3 is TGTGCCAGCAGACGGGGTGTCCTGGAGACCCAGTACTTC. This translates into CASRRGVLETQYF.

A single count supports this clone. The rearrangement links TRBV2 to TRBJ1-1; D is possibly TRBD1 (5 bases). This CDR3 spans 14 amino acids. Trimming took off 5 bases at V and 2 bases at J, with 12 bases between the two ends. From germline, CDR1 is SNHLY and CDR2 FYNNEI. The CDR3 DNA is TGTGCCAGCAGTATCTTCAGGGTTAACACTGAAGCTTTCTTT. Residues: CASSIFRVNTEAFF.

The chain couples TRBV5-1 to TRBJ2-7; 7 bases are a match to TRBD2. Germline V gene data show CDR1 as SGHRS and CDR2 as YFSETQ. After removal of 4 bases from V and 0 bases from J, the junction contained 4 bases not matched to a gene. The CDR3 is 14 residues long. CDR3 residues: CASSPRGDSYEQYF. CDR3 nucleotides: TGCGCCAGCAGCCCTCGGGGGGACTCCTACGAGCAGTACTTC.

This clone turned up a few times. The rearrangement links TRBV2 to TRBJ1-1, with TRBD1 matching 9 bases. The trim removed 4 bases at V and 6 bases at J, leaving 12 bases unmatched. Per germline, CDR1 SNHLY and CDR2 FYNNEI. The CDR3 is 16 residues long. CDR3 DNA: TGTGCCAGCAGTGGCAAAGGACAGGGGCCTCACGCTGAAGCTTTCTTT. This encodes CASSGKGQGPHAEAFF. Full variable domain (remainder filled in from reference TRBV2 and TRBJ1-1): EPEVTQTPSHQVTQMGQEVILRCVPISNHLYFYWYRQILGQKVEFLVSFYNNEISEKSEIFDDQFSVERPDGSNFTLKIRSTKLEDSAMYFCASSGKGQGPHAEAFFGQGTRLTVV.

This clone has a handful of counts. The chain links TRBV5-1 to TRBJ2-5; 9 positions agree with TRBD2. V lost 4 bases and J lost 5; bases outside the gene matches: 12. This CDR3 region has 16 residues. Germline V gives CDR1 SGHRS, CDR2 YFSETQ. CDR3 bases: TGCGCCAGCAGCACGGGGCTGGCGGGGGGGCGGGAGACCCAGTACTTC. The encoded protein is CASSTGLAGGRETQYF.

The chain has TRBV6-5 and TRBJ2-5; 14 positions match TRBD2. The ends lost 6 bases at V and 5 bases at J; junction bases unmatched: 5. This CDR3 region has 15 residues. Germline V gene sequence: CDR1 MNHEY, CDR2 SVGAGI. As DNA, the CDR3 is TGTGCCAGCAGGCGACTAGCGGGGGGGCCTGAGACCCAGTACTTC. Translating gives CASRRLAGGPETQYF.